Presented here are 15 T cell receptor beta chains from one specimen sequenced in a study of graft-versus-host responses after intestinal transplantation. The method was immunoSEQ multiplex PCR; TCRdb's version includes in-frame clones alone and lacks a portion of them. The sample lists 6,000 to 8,000 clones; 70% to 85% were seen once. Graft samples were processed, releasing intraepithelial and lamina propria lymphocytes. The material was ileum tissue, obtained approximately 120 days after transplant. The receptors originated from a human patient who received an intestinal transplant, so some T cells may come from the graft donor.

The chain joins TRBV19 to TRBJ2-1, with 12 bases lining up with TRBD2. Germline CDR1 LNHDA, CDR2 SQIVND (reference sequence). J gave up 0 bases and V 7 bases, and 13 bases lay outside the gene matches. The CDR3 covers 19 residues. The CDR3 is CASTPVGLAGPSSYNEQFF. CDR3 nucleotides: TGTGCCAGTACCCCTGTTGGACTAGCGGGGCCCAGCTCCTACAATGAGCAGTTCTTC.

This rearrangement joins TRBV5-1 to TRBJ2-6; 9 bases map to TRBD1. This CDR3 comprises 16 residues. CDR1 and CDR2 (germline): SGHRS, YFSETQ. Trimming removed 4 bases from V and 3 bases from J; junction bases left unmatched: 5. In DNA form, the CDR3 reads TGCGCCAGCAGCAGGGACAGGGCAGATGGGGCCAACGTCCTGACTTTC. Translation: CASSRDRADGANVLTF.

Relative to its sample, this clone is large. The chain recombines TRBV7-9 with TRBJ2-2; no firm D call. There are 12 residues in the CDR3. Trimming removed 5 bases from V and 3 bases from J, with 4 bases in between. CDR1 and CDR2 (germline): SEHNR, FQNEAQ (reference sequence). The CDR3: CASSQYTGELFF. In DNA form, the CDR3 reads TGTGCCAGCAGCCAATACACCGGGGAGCTGTTTTTT. Full variable domain (outside the CDR3, taken from reference TRBV7-9 and TRBJ2-2): DTGVSQNPRHKITKRGQNVTFRCDPISEHNRLYWYRQTLGQGPEFLTYFQNEAQLEKSRLLSDRFSAERPKGSFSTLEIQRTEQGDSAMYLCASSQYTGELFFGEGSRLTVL.

The table lists this clone with a count of one. The rearrangement uses TRBV5-1 and TRBJ1-2; tentatively, D is TRBD1 (6 bases). CDR3 size: 13 residues. V lost 1 base and J 8 bases, leaving 12 bases between the germline ends. The germline V gene encodes CDR1 SGHRS and CDR2 YFSETQ. CDR3 in amino acids: CASSLNRVDGYTF. The CDR3 DNA reads TGCGCCAGCAGCTTGAACAGGGTGGACGGCTACACCTTC.

This clone occurred once. The V and J genes are TRBV6-4 and TRBJ2-2, with 9 bases aligning to TRBD1. Germline V gene data show CDR1 as MRHNA and CDR2 as SNTAGT. The CDR3 spans 15 residues. J was trimmed by 6 bases and V by 6 bases; bases with no gene match: 8. The CDR3 is CASSQDRGIPGELFF. The CDR3 DNA is TGTGCCAGCAGCCAGGACAGGGGAATCCCCGGGGAGCTGTTTTTT.

This clone was picked up a small number of times. This rearrangement joins TRBV14 to TRBJ2-1; 8 positions match TRBD2. This CDR3 is built from 15 residues. V dropped 1 base and J dropped 10; count of bases not matched to a gene: 9. CDR1 is SGHDN, CDR2 FVKESK, per germline. The CDR3 nucleotides read TGTGCCAGCAGCCAAGTCGCCGCGGGGGGAATCGAGCAGTTCTTC. Translating gives CASSQVAAGGIEQFF.

V gene TRBV18 combines with J gene TRBJ2-1, with a possible D match to TRBD1 (6 bases). The CDR3 covers 17 residues. Germline assignment: CDR1 KGHSH and CDR2 LQKENI. Between the trimmed V and J ends, which lost 2 bases and 0 bases, there was a span of 14 bases. CDR3 sequence (DNA): TGTGCCAGCTCACCAAGGAGCGGACAGAGCTCCTACAATGAGCAGTTCTTC. Translated, it gives CASSPRSGQSSYNEQFF.

The chain employs TRBV6-5 and TRBJ1-1; 7 positions match TRBD1. Per the germline V gene, CDR1 is MNHEY and CDR2 is SVGAGI. The CDR3 length is 13 residues. The junction had 5 bases not matched to a gene; V was cut back by 5 bases and J by 5 bases. This CDR3 is CASSRQGRTEAFF. The DNA for the CDR3 is TGTGCCAGCAGTAGACAGGGCCGGACTGAAGCTTTCTTT.

This clone was counted between two and nine times. The chain uses TRBV10-3 and TRBJ2-2, with unresolved D. CDR3 size: 13 residues. Trimming stripped 2 bases from V and 6 bases from J, with 7 bases between. Germline-derived CDR1 and CDR2 are ENHRY and SYGVKD. The CDR3 is CAISEAEAGELFF. The DNA of the CDR3 is TGTGCCATCAGTGAGGCTGAGGCCGGGGAGCTGTTTTTT.

The J gene is TRBJ1-1, the V gene TRBV2, with 7 positions matching TRBD1. Germline assignment: CDR1 SNHLY and CDR2 FYNNEI. Unmatched junction bases numbered 12, after V lost 8 bases and J lost 0 bases. This CDR3 region has 16 residues. As DNA, the CDR3 is TGTGCCAGCCCCTCCAGGGGGGCAAGTATGAACACTGAAGCTTTCTTT. This translates into CASPSRGASMNTEAFF.

This sequence joins TRBV25-1 and TRBJ1-4; a possible D gene is TRBD1 (6 bases). The V end was cut by 4 bases, the J end by 4 bases, with 7 bases between. The CDR3 has 13 amino acids. From germline, CDR1 is MGHDK and CDR2 SYGVNS. This CDR3 reads CASSGGHNEKLFF. Here the CDR3 DNA reads TGTGCCAGCAGTGGGGGGCATAATGAAAAACTGTTTTTT.

The chain links TRBV6-6 to TRBJ2-3; D not certain. Germline V CDR1 and CDR2: MNHNY, SVGAGI (reference sequence). Trimming left V 1 base short and J 2 bases short, with 4 bases between. There are 13 residues in the CDR3. The CDR3 DNA reads TGTGCCAGCAGTTACTTGCTCACAGATACGCAGTATTTT. This codes for CASSYLLTDTQYF.

This clone was seen just once. The chain uses TRBV7-9 and TRBJ2-3, with D uncertain. The CDR3 length is 12 residues. Trimming cost V 5 bases and J 0 bases, with 3 bases left between them. The germline V gene encodes CDR1 SEHNR and CDR2 FQNEAQ (reference sequence). CDR3 sequence (DNA): TGTGCCAGCAGCCTAAGCACAGATACGCAGTATTTT. It yields the protein CASSLSTDTQYF.

The chain links TRBV7-3 to TRBJ2-1; D may correspond to TRBD1 or TRBD2 (7 bases each). V lost 4 bases to trimming and J lost 6 bases, with 13 bases between them. Germline-derived CDR1 and CDR2 are SGHTA and FQGTGA. This CDR3 region has 14 residues. The CDR3 region has the DNA TGTGCCAGCAGCTACCAGGGGGGGACCAATGAGCAGTTCTTC. Its translation: CASSYQGGTNEQFF.

The chain joins TRBV10-3 to TRBJ2-7; no clear D. In germline, CDR1 is ENHRY, CDR2 SYGVKD. V dropped 2 bases and J dropped 9 bases, with 14 bases sitting between them. The CDR3 sequence is 13 residues long. The CDR3 DNA is TGTGCCATCAGTGAGCCGACCCTTTCCGGGCAGTACTTC. It encodes CAISEPTLSGQYF.